This T cell receptor (beta chain) appears in the sequencing data of a study of blood T cell repertoires in COVID-19. Looking at the study overall: The samples span acute and convalescent COVID-19 from the United States, Italy and Spain. Sample material is recorded as cDNA or gDNA derived from T cells, B-cell-depleted T cells, or PBMCs.

Authors' analysis steps: Quantification of nucleated cells was approximated via reference gene primer amplification. The repertoire was sequenced with immunoSEQ multiplex PCR; TCRdb's copy has only in-frame clones and lacks some. From that table come the V and J calls and clone size; the DNA was used to work out D and trimming. The profile shows 170,000 or so clones, 85% to 90% of them singletons. The TCR comes from a man in his forties or fifties with active or convalescent COVID-19. Sequencing input: peripheral blood.

The CDR3 DNA follows: TGTGCCAGCAGCTTGGCACTTTTCACAGATACGCAGTATTTT. Protein: CASSLALFTDTQYF. This chain connects TRBV5-4 to TRBJ2-3, with D uncertain. The CDR3 spans 14 residues. Trimming removed 0 bases at V and 2 bases at J, with 7 bases between. Germline V gene data show CDR1 as SGHNT and CDR2 as YYREEE (reference sequence).